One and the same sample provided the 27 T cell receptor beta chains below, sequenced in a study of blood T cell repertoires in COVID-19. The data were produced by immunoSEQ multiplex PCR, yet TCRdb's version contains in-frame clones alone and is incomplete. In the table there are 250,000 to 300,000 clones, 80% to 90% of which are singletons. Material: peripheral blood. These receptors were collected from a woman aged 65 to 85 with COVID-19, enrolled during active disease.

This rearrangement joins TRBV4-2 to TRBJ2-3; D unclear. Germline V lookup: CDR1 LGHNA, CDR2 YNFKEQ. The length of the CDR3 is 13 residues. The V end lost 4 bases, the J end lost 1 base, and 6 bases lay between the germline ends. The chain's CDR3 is CASSPIGTDTQYF. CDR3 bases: TGTGCCAGCAGCCCAATAGGCACAGATACGCAGTATTTT.

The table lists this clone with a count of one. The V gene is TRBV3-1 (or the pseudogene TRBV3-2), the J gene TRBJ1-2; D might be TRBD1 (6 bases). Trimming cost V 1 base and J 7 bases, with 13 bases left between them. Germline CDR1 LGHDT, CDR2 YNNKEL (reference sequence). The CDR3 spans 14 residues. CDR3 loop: CASSQGHRVGGYTF. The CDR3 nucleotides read TGTGCCAGCAGCCAAGGTCACAGGGTCGGTGGCTACACCTTC.

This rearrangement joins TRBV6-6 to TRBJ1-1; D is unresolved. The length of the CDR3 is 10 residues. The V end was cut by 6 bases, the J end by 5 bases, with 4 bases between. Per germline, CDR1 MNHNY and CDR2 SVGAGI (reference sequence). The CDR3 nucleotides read TGTGCCAGCAGGAGAACTGAAGCTTTCTTT. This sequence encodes CASRRTEAFF.

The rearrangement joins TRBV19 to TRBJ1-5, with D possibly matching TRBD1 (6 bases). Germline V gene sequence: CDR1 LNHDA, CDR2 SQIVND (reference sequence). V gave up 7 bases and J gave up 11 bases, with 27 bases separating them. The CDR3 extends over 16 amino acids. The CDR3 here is CASTPEAGDPPVAQHF. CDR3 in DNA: TGTGCCAGTACCCCTGAAGCAGGGGACCCCCCAGTGGCCCAGCATTTT. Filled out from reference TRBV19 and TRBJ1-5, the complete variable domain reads DGGITQSPKYLFRKEGQNVTLSCEQNLNHDAMYWYRQDPGQGLRLIYYSQIVNDFQKGDIAEGYSVSREKKESFPLTVTSAQKNPTAFYLCASTPEAGDPPVAQHFGDGTRLSIL.

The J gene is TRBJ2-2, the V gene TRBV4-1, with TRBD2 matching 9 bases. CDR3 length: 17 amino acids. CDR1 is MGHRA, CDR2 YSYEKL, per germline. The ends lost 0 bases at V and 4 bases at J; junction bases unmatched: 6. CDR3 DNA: TGCGCCAGCAGCCAAGACCTCCCGGGACTAGCCACCGGGGAGCTGTTTTTT. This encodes CASSQDLPGLATGELFF.

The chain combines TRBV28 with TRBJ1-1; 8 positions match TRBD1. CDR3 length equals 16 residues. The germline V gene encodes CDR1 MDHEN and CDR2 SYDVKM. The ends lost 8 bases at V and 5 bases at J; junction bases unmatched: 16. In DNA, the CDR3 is TGTGCCAGCCCCCCAAACTCCCCAGGGGGCGGGACTGAAGCTTTCTTT. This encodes CASPPNSPGGGTEAFF.

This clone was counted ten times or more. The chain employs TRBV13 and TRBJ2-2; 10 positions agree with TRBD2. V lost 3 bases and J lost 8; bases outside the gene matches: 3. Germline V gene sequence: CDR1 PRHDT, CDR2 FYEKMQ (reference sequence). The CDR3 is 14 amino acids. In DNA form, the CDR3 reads TGTGCCAGCAGCTTGCCTAGCGGGAGTGGGGAGCTGTTTTTT. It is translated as CASSLPSGSGELFF. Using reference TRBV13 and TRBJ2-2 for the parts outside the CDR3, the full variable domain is AAGVIQSPRHLIKEKRETATLKCYPIPRHDTVYWYQQGPGQDPQFLISFYEKMQSDKGSIPDRFSAQQFSDYHSELNMSSLELGDSALYFCASSLPSGSGELFFGEGSRLTVL.

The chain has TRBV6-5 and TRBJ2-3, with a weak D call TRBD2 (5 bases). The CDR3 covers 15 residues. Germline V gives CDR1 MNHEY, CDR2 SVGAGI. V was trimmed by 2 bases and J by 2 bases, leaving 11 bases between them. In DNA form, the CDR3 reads TGTGCCAGCAGTTACCAAGGACTGCACACAGATACGCAGTATTTT. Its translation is CASSYQGLHTDTQYF.

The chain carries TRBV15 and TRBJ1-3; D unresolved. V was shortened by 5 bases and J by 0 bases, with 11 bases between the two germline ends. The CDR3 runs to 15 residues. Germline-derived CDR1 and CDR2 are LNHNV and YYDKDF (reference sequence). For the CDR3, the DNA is TGTGCCACCAGCGATAAGCTTATCTCTGGAAACACCATATATTTT. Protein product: CATSDKLISGNTIYF.

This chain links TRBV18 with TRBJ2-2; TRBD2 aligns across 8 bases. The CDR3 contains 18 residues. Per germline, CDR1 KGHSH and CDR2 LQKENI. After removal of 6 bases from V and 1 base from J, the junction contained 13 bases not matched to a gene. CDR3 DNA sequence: TGTGCCAGCTCGGATCGGAAAATAAGCGGGGGGAACACCGGGGAGCTGTTTTTT. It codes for CASSDRKISGGNTGELFF.

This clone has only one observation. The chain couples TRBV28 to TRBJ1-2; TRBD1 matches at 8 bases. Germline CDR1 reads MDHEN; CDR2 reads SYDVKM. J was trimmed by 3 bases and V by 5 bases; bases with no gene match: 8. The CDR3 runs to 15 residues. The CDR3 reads CASSAFGQGDYGYTF. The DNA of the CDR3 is TGTGCCAGCAGTGCCTTCGGACAGGGCGACTATGGCTACACCTTC.

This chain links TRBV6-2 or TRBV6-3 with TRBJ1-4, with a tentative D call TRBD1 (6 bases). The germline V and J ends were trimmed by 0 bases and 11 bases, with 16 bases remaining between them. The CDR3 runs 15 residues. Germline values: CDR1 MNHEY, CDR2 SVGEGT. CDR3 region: CASSYSGRQDFKLFF. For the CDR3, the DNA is TGTGCCAGCAGTTACTCGGGACGACAGGACTTCAAACTGTTTTTT.

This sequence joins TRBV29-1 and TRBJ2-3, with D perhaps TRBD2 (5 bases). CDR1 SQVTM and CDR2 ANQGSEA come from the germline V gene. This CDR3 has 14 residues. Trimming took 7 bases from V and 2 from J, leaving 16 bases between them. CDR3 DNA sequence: TGCAGCGCCGCCCCGAGCGGAAACACAGATACGCAGTATTTT. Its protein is CSAAPSGNTDTQYF.

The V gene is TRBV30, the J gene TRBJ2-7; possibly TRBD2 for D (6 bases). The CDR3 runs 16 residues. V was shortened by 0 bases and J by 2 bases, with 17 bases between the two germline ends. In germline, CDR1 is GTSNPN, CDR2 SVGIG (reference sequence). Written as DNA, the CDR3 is TGTGCCTGGAGTGTACTTCCAGCGGGTACCGCCTACGAGCAGTACTTC. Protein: CAWSVLPAGTAYEQYF. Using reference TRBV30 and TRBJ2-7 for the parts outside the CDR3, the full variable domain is SQTIHQWPATLVQPVGSPLSLECTVEGTSNPNLYWYRQAAGRGLQLLFYSVGIGQISSEVPQNLSASRPQDRQFILSSKKLLLSDSGFYLCAWSVLPAGTAYEQYFGPGTRLTVT.

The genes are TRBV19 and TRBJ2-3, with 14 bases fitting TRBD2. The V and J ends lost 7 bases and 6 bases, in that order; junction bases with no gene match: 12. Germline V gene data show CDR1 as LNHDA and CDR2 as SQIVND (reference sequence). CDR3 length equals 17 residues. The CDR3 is CASNPGTSGGARDTQYF. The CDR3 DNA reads TGTGCCAGTAACCCTGGGACTAGCGGGGGCGCCAGGGATACGCAGTATTTT.

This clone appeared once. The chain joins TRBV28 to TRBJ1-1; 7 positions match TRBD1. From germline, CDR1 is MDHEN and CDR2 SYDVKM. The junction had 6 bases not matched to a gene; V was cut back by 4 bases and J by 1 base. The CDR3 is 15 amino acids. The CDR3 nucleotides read TGTGCCAGCAGTTCGCCGACAGGGCCGAACACTGAAGCTTTCTTT. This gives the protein CASSSPTGPNTEAFF.

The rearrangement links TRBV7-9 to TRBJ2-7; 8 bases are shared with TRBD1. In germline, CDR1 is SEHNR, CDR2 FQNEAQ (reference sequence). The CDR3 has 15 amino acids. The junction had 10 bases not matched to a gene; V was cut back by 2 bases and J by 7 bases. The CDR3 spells CASSLQRQGTGEQYF. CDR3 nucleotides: TGTGCCAGCAGCTTACAAAGACAGGGGACGGGAGAGCAGTACTTC.

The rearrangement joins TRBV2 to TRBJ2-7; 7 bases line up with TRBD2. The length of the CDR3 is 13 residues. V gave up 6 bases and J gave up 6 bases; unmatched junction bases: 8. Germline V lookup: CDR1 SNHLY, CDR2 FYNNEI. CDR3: CASSGLREREQYF. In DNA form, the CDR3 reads TGTGCCAGCAGCGGTCTGCGGGAGCGCGAGCAGTACTTC.

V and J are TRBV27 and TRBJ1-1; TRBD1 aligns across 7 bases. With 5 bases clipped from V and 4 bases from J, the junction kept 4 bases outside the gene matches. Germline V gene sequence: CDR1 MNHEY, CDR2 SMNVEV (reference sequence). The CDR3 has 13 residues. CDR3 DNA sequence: TGTGCCAGCAGTCTTAGACAGGGCACTGAAGCTTTCTTT. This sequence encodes CASSLRQGTEAFF.

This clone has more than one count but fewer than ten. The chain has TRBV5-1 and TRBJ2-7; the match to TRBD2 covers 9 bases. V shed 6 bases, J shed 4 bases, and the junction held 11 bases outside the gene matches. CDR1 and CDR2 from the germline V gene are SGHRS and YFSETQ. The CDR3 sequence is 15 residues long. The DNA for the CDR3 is TGCGCCAGCACCTTACATAGCGGGAGTCTGTACGAGCAGTACTTC. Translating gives CASTLHSGSLYEQYF.

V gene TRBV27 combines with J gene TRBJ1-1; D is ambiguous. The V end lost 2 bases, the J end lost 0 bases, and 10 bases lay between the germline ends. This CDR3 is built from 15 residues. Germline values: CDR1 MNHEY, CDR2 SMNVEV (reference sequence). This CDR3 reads CASSLNPTMNTEAFF. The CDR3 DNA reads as TGTGCCAGCAGTTTAAACCCTACCATGAACACTGAAGCTTTCTTT.

The CDR3 coding sequence is TGTGCCACCAGGGGGCGGGAGGGCCCAGAAGGGGCCAACGTCCTGACTTTC. Protein: CATRGREGPEGANVLTF. The rearrangement uses TRBV15 and TRBJ2-6; 9 bases are a match to TRBD2. Germline V gives CDR1 LNHNV, CDR2 YYDKDF (reference sequence). This CDR3 spans 17 amino acids. V lost 6 bases, J lost 4 bases, and 10 bases stayed unmatched.

The CDR3 spells CASRHARVFSIWNTGELFF. CDR3 DNA sequence: TGTGCCAGCAGACATGCCAGGGTTTTTTCGATTTGGAACACCGGGGAGCTGTTTTTT. The chain joins TRBV28 to TRBJ2-2, with a weak D call TRBD1 (5 bases). Germline V lookup: CDR1 MDHEN, CDR2 SYDVKM. The CDR3 extends over 19 amino acids. With 6 bases removed from V and 1 base from J, the gap between germline ends came to 24 bases. The full variable domain, with the rest looked up from reference TRBV28 and TRBJ2-2, is DVKVTQSSRYLVKRTGEKVFLECVQDMDHENMFWYRQDPGLGLRLIYFSYDVKMKEKGDIPEGYSVSREKKERFSLILESASTNQTSMYLCASRHARVFSIWNTGELFFGEGSRLTVL.

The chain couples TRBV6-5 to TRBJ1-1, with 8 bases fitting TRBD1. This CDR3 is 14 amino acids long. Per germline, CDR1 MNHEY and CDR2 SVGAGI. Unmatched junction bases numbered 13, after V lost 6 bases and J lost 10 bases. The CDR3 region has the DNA TGTGCCAGCAGACGACCAGGGGGCAGGGGAGGAGCTTTCTTT. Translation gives CASRRPGGRGGAFF.

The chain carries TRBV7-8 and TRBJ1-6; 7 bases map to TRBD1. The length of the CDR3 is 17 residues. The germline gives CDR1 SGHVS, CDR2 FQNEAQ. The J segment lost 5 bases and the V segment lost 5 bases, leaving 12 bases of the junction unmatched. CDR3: CASSILTGPADNSPLHF. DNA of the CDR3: TGTGCCAGCAGCATACTGACAGGGCCAGCCGATAATTCACCCCTCCACTTT.

The CDR3 spells CASSLRQDSYTDTQYF. In DNA, the CDR3 is TGTGCCAGCAGCCTGCGACAGGATTCGTACACAGATACGCAGTATTTT. The gene calls are TRBV7-8 and TRBJ2-3; D may be TRBD1 (6 bases). Trimming removed 5 bases at V and 2 bases at J, with 17 bases between. CDR1 and CDR2 from the germline V gene are SGHVS and FQNEAQ. This CDR3 has 16 residues.

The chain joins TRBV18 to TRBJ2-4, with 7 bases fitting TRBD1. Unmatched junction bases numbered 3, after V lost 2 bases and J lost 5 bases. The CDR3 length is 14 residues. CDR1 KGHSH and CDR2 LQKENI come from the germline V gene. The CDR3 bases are TGTGCCAGCTCACCATCAGGACAGGAAAACATTCAGTACTTC. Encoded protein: CASSPSGQENIQYF.